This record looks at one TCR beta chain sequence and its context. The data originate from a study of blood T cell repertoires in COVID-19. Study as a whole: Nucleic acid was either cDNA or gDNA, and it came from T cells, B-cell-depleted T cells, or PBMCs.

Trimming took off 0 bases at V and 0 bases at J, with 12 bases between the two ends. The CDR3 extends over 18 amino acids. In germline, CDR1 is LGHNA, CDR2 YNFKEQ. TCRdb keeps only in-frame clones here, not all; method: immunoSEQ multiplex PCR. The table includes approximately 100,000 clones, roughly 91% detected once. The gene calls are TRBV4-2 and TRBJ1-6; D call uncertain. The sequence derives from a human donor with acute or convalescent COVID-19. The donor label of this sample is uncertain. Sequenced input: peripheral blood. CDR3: CASSQDLASSSYNSPLHF. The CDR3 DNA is TGTGCCAGCAGCCAAGACTTGGCGTCTAGCTCCTATAATTCACCCCTCCACTTT.